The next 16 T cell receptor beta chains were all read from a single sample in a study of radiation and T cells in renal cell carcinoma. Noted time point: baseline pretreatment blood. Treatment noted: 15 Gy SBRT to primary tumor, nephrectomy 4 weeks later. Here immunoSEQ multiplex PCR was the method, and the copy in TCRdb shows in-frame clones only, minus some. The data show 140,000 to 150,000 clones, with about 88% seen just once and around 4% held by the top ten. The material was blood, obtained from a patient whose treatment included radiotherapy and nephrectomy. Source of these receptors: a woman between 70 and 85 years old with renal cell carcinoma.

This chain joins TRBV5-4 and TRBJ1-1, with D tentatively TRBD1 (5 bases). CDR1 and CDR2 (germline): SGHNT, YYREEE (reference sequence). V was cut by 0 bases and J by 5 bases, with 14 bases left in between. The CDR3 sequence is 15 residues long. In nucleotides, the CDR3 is TGTGCCAGCAGCTTGGCATTGGGGGGAGGGACTGAAGCTTTCTTT. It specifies CASSLALGGGTEAFF.

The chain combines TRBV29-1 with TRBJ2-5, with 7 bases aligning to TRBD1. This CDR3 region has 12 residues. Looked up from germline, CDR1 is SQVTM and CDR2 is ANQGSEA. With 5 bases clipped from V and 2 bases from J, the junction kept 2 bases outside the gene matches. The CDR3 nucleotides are TGCAGCGTTACACAGGGGCAAGAGACCCAGTACTTC. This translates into CSVTQGQETQYF.

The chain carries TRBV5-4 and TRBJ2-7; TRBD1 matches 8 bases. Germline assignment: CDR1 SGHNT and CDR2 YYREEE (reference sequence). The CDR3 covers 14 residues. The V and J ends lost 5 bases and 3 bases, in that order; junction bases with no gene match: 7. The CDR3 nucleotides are TGTGCCAGCAGACCGGACAGGGAGAACTACGAGCAGTACTTC. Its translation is CASRPDRENYEQYF.

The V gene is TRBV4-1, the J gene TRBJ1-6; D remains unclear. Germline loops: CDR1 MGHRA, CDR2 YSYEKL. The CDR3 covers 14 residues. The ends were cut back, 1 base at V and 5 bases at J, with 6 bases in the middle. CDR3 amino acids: CASSQGSNNSPLHF. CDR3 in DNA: TGCGCCAGCAGCCAAGGCAGTAATAATTCACCCCTCCACTTT.

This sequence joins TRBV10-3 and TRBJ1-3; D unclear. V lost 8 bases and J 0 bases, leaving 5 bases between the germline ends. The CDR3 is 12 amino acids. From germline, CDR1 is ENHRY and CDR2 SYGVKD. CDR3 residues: CAIQSSGNTIYF. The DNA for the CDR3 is TGTGCCATCCAGAGCTCTGGAAACACCATATATTTT.

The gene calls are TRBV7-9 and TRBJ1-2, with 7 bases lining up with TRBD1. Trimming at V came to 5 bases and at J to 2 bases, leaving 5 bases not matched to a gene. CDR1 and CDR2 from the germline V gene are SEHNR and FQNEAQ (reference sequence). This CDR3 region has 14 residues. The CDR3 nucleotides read TGTGCCAGCAGCCATATGACAGGGAACTATGGCTACACCTTC. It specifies CASSHMTGNYGYTF.

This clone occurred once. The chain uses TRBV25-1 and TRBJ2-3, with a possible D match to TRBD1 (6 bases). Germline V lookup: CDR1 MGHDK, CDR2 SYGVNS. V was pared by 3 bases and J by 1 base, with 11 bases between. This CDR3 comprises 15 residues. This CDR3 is CASSDGGGGTDTQYF. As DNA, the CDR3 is TGTGCCAGCAGTGATGGTGGGGGCGGCACAGATACGCAGTATTTT.

The CDR3 here is CASSLAGTSVYEQYF. The CDR3 bases are TGTGCCAGCAGCTTAGCCGGGACTAGCGTCTACGAGCAGTACTTC. The genes are TRBV7-2 and TRBJ2-7, with TRBD2 matching over 10 bases. The CDR3 is 15 residues long. Trimming cost V 0 bases and J 3 bases; bases outside gene matches: 2. Looked up from germline, CDR1 is SGHTA and CDR2 is FQGNSA.

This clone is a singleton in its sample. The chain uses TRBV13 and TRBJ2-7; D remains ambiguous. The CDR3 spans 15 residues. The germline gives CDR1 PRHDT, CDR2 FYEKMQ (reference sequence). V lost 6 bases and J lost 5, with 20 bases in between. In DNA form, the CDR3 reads TGTGCCAGCAGTTTTGGGCCAACTCCAAAGGACGAGCAGTACTTC. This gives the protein CASSFGPTPKDEQYF.

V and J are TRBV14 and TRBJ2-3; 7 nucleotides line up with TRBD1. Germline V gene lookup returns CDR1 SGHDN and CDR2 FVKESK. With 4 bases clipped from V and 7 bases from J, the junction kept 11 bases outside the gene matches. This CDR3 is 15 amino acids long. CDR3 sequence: CASSPAQGQTNTQYF. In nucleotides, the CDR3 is TGTGCCAGCAGCCCTGCTCAGGGACAGACAAATACGCAGTATTTT.

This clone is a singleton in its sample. For the CDR3, the DNA is TGTGCCAGCACTCCGGACAACTCTGGAAACACCATATATTTT. Its translation is CASTPDNSGNTIYF. This chain connects TRBV6-1 to TRBJ1-3; a weak D match, TRBD1 (5 bases). The CDR3 has 14 residues. Germline V gives CDR1 MNHNS, CDR2 SASEGT. V dropped 7 bases and J dropped 0 bases, with 10 bases sitting between them.

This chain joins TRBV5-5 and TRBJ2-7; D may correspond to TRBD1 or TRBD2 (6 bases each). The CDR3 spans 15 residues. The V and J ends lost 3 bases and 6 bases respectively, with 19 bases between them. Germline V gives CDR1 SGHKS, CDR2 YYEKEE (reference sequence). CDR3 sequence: CASSSGGLTTLEQYF. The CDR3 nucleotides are TGTGCCAGCAGCTCCGGGGGCCTGACAACCCTCGAGCAGTACTTC. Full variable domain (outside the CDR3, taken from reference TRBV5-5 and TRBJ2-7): DAGVTQSPTHLIKTRGQQVTLRCSPISGHKSVSWYQQVLGQGPQFIFQYYEKEERGRGNFPDRFSARQFPNYSSELNVNALLLGDSALYLCASSSGGLTTLEQYFGPGTRLTVT.

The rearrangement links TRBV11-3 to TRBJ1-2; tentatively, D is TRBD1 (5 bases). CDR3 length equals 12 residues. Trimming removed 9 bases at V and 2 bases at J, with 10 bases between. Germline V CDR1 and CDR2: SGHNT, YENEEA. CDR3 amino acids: CARYRTNYGYTF. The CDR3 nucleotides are TGTGCCAGGTACAGGACCAACTATGGCTACACCTTC.

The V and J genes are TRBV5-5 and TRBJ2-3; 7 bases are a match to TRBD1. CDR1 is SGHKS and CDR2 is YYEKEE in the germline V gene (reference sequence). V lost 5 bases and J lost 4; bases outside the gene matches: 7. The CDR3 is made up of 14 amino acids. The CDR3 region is CASRRIQGADTQYF. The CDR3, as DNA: TGTGCCAGCAGGCGCATTCAGGGGGCAGATACGCAGTATTTT.

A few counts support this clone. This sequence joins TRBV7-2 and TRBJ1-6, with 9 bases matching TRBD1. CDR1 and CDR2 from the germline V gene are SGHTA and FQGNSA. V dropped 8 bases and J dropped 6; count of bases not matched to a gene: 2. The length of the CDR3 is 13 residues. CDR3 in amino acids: CASRQGGNSPLHF. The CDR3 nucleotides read TGTGCCAGCCGACAGGGGGGTAATTCACCCCTCCACTTT.

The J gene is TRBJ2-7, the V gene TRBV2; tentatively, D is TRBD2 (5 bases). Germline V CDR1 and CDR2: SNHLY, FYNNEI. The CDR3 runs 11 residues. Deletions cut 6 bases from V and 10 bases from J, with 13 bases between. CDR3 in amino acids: CASSRRDGQYF. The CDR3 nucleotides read TGTGCCAGCAGCCGACGGGATGGACAGTACTTC.